Sequencing of this TCR beta chain was carried out in a study of blood T cell repertoires in COVID-19. Study overall: The recovered donors of Cohort 3 showed two negative PCRs, clearance, or symptom resolution.

TCRdb keeps only in-frame clones here, not all; method: immunoSEQ multiplex PCR. Of about 190,000 clones listed, roughly nine tenths were seen once; the top ten hold 20% to 25%. The junction had 4 bases not matched to a gene; V was cut back by 1 base and J by 3 bases. Germline assignment: CDR1 SGHAT and CDR2 FQNNGV. This CDR3 comprises 16 residues. The source of this sequence is a woman aged 40-49 years in a cohort exposed to, infected with or recovered from COVID-19 (not recorded which). The chain joins TRBV11-2 to TRBJ2-7; 12 bases agree with TRBD1. The specimen was PBMCs or T cells enriched from blood (not recorded which). CDR3 loop: CASSLAGTGGLYEQYF. The CDR3 region has the DNA TGTGCCAGCAGCTTAGCCGGGACAGGGGGCCTCTACGAGCAGTACTTC.